This T cell receptor beta chain was identified during a study of T-cell reconstitution after alpha-beta-depleted transplantation in children. Overall study results and limits: Several patients had high TCRbeta diversity at day 60; it came from surviving recipient T cells and thymic progenitors. It was newly produced T cells that mostly accounted for T-cell counts and diversity one year after transplant. The study reportedly traced alpha-beta T cells about two months after transplant to several hundred expanded graft clones.

This clonotype showed up many times. Its antigen is undetermined. Preparing the TCRbeta library involved the use of unique molecular identifiers. One entry per CDR3 protein, called by TCRdb with MiXCR from the PCR reads. The sample contains about 160,000 distinct CDR3 sequences, 11% of which appear only once. The source was PBMCs, collected before TCRalphabeta/CD19-depleted stem cell transplant. The TCR comes from a boy younger than 10 with acute myeloid leukemia, due to receive a stem cell transplant.

The CDR3 reads CASSPGARGTEAFF. The CDR3 DNA reads TGTGCCAGCAGTCCAGGGGCGCGAGGGACTGAAGCTTTCTTT. The V gene is TRBV12-3 or TRBV12-4, the J gene TRBJ1-1, with D possibly being TRBD1 (6 bases). There are 14 residues in the CDR3. Trimming left V 5 bases short and J 5 bases short, with 15 bases between.